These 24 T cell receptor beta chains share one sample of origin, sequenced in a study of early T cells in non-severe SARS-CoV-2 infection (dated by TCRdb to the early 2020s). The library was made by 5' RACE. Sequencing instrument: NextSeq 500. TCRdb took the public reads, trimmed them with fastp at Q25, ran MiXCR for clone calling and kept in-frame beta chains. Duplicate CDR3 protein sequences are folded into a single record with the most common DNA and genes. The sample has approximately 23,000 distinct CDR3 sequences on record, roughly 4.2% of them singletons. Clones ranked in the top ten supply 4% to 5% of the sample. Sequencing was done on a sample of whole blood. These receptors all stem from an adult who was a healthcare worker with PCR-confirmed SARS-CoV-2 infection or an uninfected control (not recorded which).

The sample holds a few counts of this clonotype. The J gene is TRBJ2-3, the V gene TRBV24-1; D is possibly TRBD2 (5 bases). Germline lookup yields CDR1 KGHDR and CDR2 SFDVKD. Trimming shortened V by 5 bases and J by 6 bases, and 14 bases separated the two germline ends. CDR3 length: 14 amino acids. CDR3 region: CATSAPGSGDTQYF. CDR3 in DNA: TGTGCCACCAGTGCGCCCGGCTCGGGGGATACGCAGTATTTT.

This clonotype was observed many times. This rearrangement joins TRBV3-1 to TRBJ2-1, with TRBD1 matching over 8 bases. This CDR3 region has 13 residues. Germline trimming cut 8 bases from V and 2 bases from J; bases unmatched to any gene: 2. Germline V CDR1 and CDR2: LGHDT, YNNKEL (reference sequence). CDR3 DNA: TGTGCCAGCGGACAGGGCACCTACAATGAGCAGTTCTTC. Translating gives CASGQGTYNEQFF.

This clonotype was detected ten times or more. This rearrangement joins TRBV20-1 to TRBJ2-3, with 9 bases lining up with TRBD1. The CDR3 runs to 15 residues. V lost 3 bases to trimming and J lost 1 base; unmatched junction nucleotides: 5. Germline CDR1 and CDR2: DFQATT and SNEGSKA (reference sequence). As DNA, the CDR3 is TGCAGTGCTAGGGTCAGGACAGGGGGCACAGATACGCAGTATTTT. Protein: CSARVRTGGTDTQYF.

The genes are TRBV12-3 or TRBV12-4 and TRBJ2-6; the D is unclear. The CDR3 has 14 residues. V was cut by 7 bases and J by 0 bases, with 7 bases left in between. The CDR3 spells CASKWGSGANVLTF. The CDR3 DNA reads TGTGCCAGCAAATGGGGCTCTGGGGCCAACGTCCTGACTTTC.

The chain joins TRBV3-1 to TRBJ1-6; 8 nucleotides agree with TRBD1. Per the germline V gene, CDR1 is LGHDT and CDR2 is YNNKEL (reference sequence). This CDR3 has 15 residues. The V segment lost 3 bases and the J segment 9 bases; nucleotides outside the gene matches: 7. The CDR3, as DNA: TGTGCCAGCAGCCATAGACAGGGGCAGATTTCACCCCTCCACTTT. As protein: CASSHRQGQISPLHF. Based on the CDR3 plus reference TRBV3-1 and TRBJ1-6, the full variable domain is DTAVSQTPKYLVTQMGNDKSIKCEQNLGHDTMYWYKQDSKKFLKIMFSYNNKELIINETVPNRFSPKSPDKAHLNLHINSLELGDSAVYFCASSHRQGQISPLHFGNGTRLTVT.

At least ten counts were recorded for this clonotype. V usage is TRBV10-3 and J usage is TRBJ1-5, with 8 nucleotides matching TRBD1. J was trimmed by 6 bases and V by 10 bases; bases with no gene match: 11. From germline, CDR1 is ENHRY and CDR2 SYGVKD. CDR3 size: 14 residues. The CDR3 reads CATREQGDSQPQHF. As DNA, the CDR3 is TGTGCCACCAGGGAACAGGGGGATAGTCAGCCCCAGCATTTT.

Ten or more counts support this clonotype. CDR3 sequence (DNA): TGTGCCAGCAGCCCTCAAACTAGCGGGAGAAGGTATGAGCAGTTCTTC. Encoded protein: CASSPQTSGRRYEQFF. V is TRBV7-9 and J is TRBJ2-1, with TRBD2 matching over 11 bases. The germline CDR1 and CDR2 sequences are SEHNR and FQNEAQ (reference sequence). The CDR3 runs to 16 residues. J lost 8 bases, V lost 5 bases, and 11 bases had no gene match.

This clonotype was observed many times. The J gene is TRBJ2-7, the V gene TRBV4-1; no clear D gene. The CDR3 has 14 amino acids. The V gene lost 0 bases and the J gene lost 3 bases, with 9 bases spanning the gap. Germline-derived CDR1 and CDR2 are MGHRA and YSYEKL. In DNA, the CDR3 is TGCGCCAGCAGCCAAGAGACGGCCTACTACGAGCAGTACTTC. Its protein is CASSQETAYYEQYF.

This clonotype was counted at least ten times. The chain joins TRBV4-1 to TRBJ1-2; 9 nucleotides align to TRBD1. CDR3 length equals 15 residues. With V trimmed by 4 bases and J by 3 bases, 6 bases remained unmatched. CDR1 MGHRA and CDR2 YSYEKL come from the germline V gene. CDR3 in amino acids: CASSPRDRVDYGYTF. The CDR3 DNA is TGCGCCAGCAGCCCTAGGGACAGGGTGGACTATGGCTACACCTTC.

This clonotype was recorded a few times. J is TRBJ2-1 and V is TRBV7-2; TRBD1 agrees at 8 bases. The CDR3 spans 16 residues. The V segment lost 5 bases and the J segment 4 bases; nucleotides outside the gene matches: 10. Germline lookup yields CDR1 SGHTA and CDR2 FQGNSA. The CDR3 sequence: CASSLRQGYLYNEQFF. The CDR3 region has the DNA TGTGCCAGCAGCCTACGACAGGGGTATTTGTACAATGAGCAGTTCTTC.

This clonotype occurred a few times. Here the CDR3 DNA reads TGTGCCAGCAGTTACCCGAACACTGAAGCTTTCTTT. Translated, it gives CASSYPNTEAFF. The V and J genes are TRBV6-2 or TRBV6-3 and TRBJ1-1; D not resolved. V was trimmed by 2 bases and J by 1 base, leaving 2 bases between them. The CDR3 spans 12 residues. Germline CDR1 reads MNHEY; CDR2 reads SVGEGT.

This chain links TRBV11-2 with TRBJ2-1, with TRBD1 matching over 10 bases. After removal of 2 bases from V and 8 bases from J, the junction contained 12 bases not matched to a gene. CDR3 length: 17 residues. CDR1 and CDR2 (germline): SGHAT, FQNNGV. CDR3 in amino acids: CASSLSPGTGVLDEQFF. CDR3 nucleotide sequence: TGTGCCAGCAGCTTAAGTCCCGGGACAGGGGTTTTGGATGAGCAGTTCTTC.

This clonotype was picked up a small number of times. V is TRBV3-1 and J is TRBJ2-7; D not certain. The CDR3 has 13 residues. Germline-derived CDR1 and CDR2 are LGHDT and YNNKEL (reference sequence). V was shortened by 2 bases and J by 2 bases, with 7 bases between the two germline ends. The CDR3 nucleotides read TGTGCCAGCAGCCAAAGAACAGCCTACGAGCAGTACTTC. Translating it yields CASSQRTAYEQYF.

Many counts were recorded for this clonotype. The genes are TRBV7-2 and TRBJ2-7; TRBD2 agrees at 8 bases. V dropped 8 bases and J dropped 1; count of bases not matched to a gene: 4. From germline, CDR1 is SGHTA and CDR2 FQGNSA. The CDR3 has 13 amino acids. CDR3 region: CASSRGGSYEQYF. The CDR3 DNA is TGTGCCAGCTCCCGGGGGGGGTCCTACGAGCAGTACTTC.

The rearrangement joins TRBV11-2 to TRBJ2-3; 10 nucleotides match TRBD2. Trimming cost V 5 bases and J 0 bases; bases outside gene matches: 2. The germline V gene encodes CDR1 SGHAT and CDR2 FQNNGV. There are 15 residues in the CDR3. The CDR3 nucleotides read TGTGCCAGCAGCCAGACTAGCGGGAGCACAGATACGCAGTATTTT. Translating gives CASSQTSGSTDTQYF. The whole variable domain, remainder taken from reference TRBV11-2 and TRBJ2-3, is EAGVAQSPRYKIIEKRQSVAFWCNPISGHATLYWYQQILGQGPKLLIQFQNNGVVDDSQLPKDRFSAERLKGVDSTLKIQPAKLEDSAVYLCASSQTSGSTDTQYFGPGTRLTVL.

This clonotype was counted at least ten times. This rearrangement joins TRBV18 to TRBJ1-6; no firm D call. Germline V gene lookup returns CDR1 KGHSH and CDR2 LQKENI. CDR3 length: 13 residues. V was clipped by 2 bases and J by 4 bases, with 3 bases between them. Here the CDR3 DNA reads TGTGCCAGCTCACCAGAGTATAATTCACCCCTCCACTTT. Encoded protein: CASSPEYNSPLHF.

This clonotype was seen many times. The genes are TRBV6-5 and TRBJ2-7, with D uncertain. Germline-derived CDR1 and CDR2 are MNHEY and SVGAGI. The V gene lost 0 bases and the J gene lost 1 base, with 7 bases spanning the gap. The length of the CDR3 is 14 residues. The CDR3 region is CASSYSSWSYEQYF. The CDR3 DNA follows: TGTGCCAGCAGTTACTCTTCATGGTCCTACGAGCAGTACTTC.

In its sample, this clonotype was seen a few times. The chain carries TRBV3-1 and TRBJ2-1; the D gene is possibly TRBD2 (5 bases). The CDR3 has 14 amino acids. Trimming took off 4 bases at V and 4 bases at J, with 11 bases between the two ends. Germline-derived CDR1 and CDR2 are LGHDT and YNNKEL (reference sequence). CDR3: CASSPGLIYNEQFF. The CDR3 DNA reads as TGTGCCAGCAGCCCAGGACTGATTTACAATGAGCAGTTCTTC.

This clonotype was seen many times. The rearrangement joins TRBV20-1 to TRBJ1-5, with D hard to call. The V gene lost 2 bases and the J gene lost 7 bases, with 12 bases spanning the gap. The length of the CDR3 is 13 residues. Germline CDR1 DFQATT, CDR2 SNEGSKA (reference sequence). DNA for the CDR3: TGCAGTGCTAGAACCTTCACGGGGCAGCCCCAGCATTTT. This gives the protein CSARTFTGQPQHF.

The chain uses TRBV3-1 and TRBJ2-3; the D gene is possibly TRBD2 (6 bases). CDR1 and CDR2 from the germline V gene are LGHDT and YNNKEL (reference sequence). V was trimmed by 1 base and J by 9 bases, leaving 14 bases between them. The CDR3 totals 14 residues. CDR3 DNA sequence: TGTGCCAGCAGCCAAGGAATCGGGGGAACCACGCAGTATTTT. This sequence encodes CASSQGIGGTTQYF.

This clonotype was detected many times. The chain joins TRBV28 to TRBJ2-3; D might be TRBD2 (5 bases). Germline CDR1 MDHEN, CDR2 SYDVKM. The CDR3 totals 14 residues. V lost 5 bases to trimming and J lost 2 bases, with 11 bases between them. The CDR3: CASSLTGYTDTQYF. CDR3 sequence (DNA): TGTGCCAGCAGTCTTACGGGATACACAGATACGCAGTATTTT.

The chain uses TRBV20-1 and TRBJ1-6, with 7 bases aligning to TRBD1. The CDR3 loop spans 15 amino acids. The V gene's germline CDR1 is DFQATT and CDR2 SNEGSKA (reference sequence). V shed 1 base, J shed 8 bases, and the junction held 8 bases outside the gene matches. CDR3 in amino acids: CSARARGQGDSPLHF. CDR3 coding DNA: TGCAGTGCTAGAGCACGGGGGCAGGGGGATTCACCCCTCCACTTT.

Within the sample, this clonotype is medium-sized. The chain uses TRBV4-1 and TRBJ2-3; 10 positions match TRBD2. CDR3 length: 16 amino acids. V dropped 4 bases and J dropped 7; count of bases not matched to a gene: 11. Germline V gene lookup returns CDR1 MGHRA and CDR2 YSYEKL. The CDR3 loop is CASSPLAGEPAYTQYF. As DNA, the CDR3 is TGCGCCAGCAGCCCGCTAGCGGGGGAGCCAGCCTATACGCAGTATTTT.

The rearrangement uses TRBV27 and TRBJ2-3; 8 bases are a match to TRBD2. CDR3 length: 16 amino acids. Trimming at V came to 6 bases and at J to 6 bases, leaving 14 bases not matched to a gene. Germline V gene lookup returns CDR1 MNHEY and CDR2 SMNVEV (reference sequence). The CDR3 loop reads CASSPGGSTQTDTQYF. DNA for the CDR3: TGTGCCAGCAGCCCGGGGGGGTCCACCCAAACTGATACGCAGTATTTT.